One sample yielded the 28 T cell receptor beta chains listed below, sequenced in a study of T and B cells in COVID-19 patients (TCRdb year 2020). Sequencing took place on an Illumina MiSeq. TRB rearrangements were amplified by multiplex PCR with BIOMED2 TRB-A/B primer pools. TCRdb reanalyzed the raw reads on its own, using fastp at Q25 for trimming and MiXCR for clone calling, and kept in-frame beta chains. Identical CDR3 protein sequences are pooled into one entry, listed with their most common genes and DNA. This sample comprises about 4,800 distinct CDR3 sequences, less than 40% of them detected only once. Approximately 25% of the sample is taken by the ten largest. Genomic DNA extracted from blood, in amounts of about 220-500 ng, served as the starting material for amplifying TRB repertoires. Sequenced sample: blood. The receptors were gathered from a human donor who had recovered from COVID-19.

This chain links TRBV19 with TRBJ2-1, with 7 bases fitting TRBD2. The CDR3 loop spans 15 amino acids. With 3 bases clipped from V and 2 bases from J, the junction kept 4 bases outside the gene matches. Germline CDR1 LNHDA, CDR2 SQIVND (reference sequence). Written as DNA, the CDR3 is TGTGCCAGTAGTATCTCTAGCGGTCCCTACAATGAGCAGTTCTTC. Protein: CASSISSGPYNEQFF.

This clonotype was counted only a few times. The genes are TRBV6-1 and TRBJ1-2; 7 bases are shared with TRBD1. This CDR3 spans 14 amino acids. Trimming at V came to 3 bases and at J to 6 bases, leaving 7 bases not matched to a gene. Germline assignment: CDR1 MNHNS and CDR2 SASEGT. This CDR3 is CASSEGRGIDGYTF. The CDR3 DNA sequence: TGTGCCAGCAGTGAGGGCAGGGGGATAGATGGCTACACCTTC.

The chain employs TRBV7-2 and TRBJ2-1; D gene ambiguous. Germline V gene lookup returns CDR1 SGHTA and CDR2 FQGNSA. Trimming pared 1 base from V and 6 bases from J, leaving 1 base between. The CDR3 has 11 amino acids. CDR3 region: CASSLVNEQFF. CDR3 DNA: TGTGCCAGCAGCTTAGTCAATGAGCAGTTCTTC.

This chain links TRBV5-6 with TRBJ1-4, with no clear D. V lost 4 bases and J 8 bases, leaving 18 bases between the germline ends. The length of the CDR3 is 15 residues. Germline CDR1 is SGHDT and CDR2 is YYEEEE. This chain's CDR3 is CASSQRTAGREKLFF. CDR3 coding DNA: TGTGCCAGCAGCCAAAGGACGGCGGGTCGCGAAAAACTGTTTTTT.

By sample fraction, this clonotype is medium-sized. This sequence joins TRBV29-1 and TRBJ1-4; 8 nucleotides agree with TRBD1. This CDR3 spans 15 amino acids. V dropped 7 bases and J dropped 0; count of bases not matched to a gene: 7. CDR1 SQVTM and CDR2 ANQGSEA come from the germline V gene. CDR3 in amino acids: CSALRQGTTNEKLFF. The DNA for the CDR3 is TGCAGCGCCCTTAGACAGGGGACAACTAATGAAAAACTGTTTTTT.

The CDR3 reads CASSLNSGTEAFF. For the CDR3, the DNA is TGTGCCAGCAGCCTAAATTCGGGCACTGAAGCTTTCTTT. The chain uses TRBV5-3 and TRBJ1-1; D unresolved. TRBV5-3 carries the ORF label, with uncertain function. V was shortened by 8 bases and J by 4 bases, with 15 bases between the two germline ends. CDR3 length: 13 amino acids.

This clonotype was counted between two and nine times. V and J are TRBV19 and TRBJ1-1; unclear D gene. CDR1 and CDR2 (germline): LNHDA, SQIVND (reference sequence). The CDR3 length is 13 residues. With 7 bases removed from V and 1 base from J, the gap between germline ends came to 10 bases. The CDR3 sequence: CASTRSPNTEAFF. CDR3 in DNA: TGTGCCAGTACCAGATCTCCGAACACTGAAGCTTTCTTT.

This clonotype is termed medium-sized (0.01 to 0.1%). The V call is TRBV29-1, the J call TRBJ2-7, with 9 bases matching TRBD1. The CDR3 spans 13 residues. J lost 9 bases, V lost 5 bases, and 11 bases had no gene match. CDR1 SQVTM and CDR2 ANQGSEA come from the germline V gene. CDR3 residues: CSVTRDRASGQYF. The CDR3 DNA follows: TGCAGCGTTACCCGGGACAGGGCATCGGGGCAGTACTTC.

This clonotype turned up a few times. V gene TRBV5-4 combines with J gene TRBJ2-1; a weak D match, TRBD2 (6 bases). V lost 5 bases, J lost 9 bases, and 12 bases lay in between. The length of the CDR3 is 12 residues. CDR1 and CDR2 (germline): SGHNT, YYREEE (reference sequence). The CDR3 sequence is CASRRDSGEQFF. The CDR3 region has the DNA TGTGCCAGCAGAAGGGACTCAGGTGAGCAGTTCTTC.

The CDR3 bases are TGTGCCAGCAGCCGAGGGGGAGGGGTTTATGGCTACACCTTC. It specifies CASSRGGGVYGYTF. The chain recombines TRBV6-1 with TRBJ1-2; D perhaps matches TRBD1 (6 bases). Trimming stripped 6 bases from V and 5 bases from J, with 16 bases between. Germline CDR1 reads MNHNS; CDR2 reads SASEGT. CDR3 length: 14 residues.

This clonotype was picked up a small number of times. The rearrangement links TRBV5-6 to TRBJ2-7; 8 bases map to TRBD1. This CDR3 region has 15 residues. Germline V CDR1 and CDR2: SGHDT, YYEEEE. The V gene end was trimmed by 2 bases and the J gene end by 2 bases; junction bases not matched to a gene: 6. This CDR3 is CASSFWTGSAYEQYF. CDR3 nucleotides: TGTGCCAGCAGCTTTTGGACAGGGTCAGCCTACGAGCAGTACTTC.

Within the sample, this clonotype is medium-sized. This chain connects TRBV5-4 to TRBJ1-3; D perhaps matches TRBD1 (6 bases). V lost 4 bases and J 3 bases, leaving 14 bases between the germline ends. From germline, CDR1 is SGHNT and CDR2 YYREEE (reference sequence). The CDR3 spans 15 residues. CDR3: CASSRPGEGGNTIYF. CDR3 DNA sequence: TGTGCCAGCAGCCGCCCAGGGGAAGGTGGAAACACCATATATTTT.

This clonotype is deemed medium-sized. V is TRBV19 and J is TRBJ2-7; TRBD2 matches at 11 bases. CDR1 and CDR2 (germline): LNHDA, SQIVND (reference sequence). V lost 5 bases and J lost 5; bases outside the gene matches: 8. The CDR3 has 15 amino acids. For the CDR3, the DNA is TGTGCCAGTAGTCTCACTAGCGGGAGTCTCGACGAGCAGTACTTC. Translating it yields CASSLTSGSLDEQYF.

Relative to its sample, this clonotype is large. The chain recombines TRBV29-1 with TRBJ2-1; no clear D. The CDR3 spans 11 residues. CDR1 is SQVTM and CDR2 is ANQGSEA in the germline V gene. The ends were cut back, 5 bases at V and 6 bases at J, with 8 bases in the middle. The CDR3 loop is CSVLIANEQFF. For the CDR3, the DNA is TGCAGCGTTTTGATAGCCAATGAGCAGTTCTTC.

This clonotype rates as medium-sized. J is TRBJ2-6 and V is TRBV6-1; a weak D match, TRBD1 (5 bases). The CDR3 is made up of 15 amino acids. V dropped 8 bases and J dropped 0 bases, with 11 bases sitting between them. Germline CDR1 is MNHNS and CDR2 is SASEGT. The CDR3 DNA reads TGTGCCAGCTCCGACAGTAGCTCTGGGGCCAACGTCCTGACTTTC. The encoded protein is CASSDSSSGANVLTF.

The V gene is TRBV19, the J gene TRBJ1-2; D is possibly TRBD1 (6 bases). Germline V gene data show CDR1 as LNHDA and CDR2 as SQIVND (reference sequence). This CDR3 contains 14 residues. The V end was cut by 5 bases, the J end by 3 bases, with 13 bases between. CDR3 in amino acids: CASSPQGSHYGYTF. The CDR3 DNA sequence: TGTGCCAGTAGTCCACAGGGATCGCACTATGGCTACACCTTC.

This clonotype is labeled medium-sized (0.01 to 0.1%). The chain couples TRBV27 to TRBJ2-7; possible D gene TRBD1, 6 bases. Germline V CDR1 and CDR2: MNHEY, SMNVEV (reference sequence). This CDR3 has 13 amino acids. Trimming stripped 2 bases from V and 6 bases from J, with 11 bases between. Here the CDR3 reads CASSLQGYGEQYF. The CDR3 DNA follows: TGTGCCAGCAGTTTACAGGGGTATGGCGAGCAGTACTTC.

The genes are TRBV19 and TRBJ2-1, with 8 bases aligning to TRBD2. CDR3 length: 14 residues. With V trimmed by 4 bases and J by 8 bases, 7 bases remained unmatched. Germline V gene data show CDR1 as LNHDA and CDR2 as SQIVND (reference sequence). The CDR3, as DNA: TGTGCCAGTAGTAGCCGGGGGGGTTGGGATGAGCAGTTCTTC. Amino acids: CASSSRGGWDEQFF. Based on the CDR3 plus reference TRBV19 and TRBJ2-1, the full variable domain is DGGITQSPKYLFRKEGQNVTLSCEQNLNHDAMYWYRQDPGQGLRLIYYSQIVNDFQKGDIAEGYSVSREKKESFPLTVTSAQKNPTAFYLCASSSRGGWDEQFFGPGTRLTVL.

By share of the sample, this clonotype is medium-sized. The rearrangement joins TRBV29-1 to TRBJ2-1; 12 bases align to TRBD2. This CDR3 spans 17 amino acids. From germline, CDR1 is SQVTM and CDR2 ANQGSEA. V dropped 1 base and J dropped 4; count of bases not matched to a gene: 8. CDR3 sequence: CSVEARLAGGIYNEQFF. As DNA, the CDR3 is TGCAGCGTTGAAGCAAGGCTAGCGGGAGGGATATACAATGAGCAGTTCTTC.

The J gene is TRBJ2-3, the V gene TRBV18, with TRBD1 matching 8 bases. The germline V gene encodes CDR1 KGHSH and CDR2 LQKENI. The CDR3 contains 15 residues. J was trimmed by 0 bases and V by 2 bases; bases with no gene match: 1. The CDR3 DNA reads TGTGCCAGCTCACCAGGACAGGGAAGCACAGATACGCAGTATTTT. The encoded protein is CASSPGQGSTDTQYF. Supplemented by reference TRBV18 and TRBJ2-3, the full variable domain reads NAGVMQNPRHLVRRRGQEARLRCSPMKGHSHVYWYRQLPEEGLKFMVYLQKENIIDESGMPKERFSAEFPKEGPSILRIQQVVRGDSAAYFCASSPGQGSTDTQYFGPGTRLTVL.

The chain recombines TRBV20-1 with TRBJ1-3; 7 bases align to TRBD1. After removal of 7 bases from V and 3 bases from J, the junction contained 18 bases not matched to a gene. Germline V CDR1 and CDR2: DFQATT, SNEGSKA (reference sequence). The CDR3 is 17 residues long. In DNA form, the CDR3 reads TGCAGTGTAACGACCCGGACAGGCCGTACAGGTGGAAACACCATATATTTT. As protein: CSVTTRTGRTGGNTIYF.

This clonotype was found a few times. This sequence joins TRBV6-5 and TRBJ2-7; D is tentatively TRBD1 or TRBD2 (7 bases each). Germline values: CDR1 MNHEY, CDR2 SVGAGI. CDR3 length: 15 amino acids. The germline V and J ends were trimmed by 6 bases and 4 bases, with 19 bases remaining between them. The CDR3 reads CASSLWTGGGYEQYF. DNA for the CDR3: TGTGCCAGCAGCCTATGGACAGGCGGGGGTTACGAGCAGTACTTC.

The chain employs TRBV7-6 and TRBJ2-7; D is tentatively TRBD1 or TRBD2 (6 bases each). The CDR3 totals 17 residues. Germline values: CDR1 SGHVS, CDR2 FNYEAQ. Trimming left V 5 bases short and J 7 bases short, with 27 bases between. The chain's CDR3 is CASSPQSTGQGTFEQYF. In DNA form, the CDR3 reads TGTGCCAGCAGCCCCCAATCGACAGGCCAAGGGACTTTTGAGCAGTACTTC.

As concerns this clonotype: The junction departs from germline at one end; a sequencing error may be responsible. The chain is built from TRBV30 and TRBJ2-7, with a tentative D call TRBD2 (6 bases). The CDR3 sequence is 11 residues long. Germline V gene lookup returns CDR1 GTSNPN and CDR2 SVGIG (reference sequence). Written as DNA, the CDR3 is TGTGCCTGGAGTGGGGGTCGGGAGCCACTCTTC. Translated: CAWSGGREPLF.

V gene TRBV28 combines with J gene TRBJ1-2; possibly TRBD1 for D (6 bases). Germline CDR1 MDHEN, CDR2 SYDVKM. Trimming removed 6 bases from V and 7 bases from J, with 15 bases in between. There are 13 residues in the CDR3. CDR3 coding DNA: TGTGCCAGCAGCCTATCAGGGGTGGGTGGCTACACCTTC. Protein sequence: CASSLSGVGGYTF.

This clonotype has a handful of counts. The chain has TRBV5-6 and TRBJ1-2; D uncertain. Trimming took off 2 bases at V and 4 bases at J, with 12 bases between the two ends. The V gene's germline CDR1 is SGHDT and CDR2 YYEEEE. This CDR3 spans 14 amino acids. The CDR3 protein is CASSFFGVTYGYTF. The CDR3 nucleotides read TGTGCCAGCAGCTTTTTCGGCGTCACCTATGGCTACACCTTC.

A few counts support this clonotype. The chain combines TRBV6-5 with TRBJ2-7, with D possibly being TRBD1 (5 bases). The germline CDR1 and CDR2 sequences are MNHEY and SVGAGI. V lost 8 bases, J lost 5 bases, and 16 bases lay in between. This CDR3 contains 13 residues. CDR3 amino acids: CASRIGHHHEQYF. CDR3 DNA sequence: TGTGCCAGCCGTATAGGACACCACCACGAGCAGTACTTC.

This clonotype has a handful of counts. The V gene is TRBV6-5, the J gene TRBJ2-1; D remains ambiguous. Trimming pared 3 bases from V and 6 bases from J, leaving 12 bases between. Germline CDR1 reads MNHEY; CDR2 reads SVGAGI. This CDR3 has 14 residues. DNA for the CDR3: TGTGCCAGCAGTTATCTGGTCTCCGGCAATGAGCAGTTCTTC. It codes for CASSYLVSGNEQFF.